This is a list of T cell receptor beta chains from one sample in a study of CD8+CD57+ T cells in acquired aplastic anemia. TCRdb fed the reads into MiXCR, producing one record per CDR3 protein. The data show about 150,000 distinct CDR3 sequences, approximately 52% seen once. Sequencing input: sorted CD4+, CD8+, or CD8+CD57+ T cells (not recorded which) from PBMCs. These receptors all stem from a human donor with aplastic anemia. Each CDR3 is given with its conserved first and last residue. The D gene is left open where the match is weak. Clone size is not always given. Where it is, it says once, few, many or a class for expanded clones.

cdr3_nt	cdr3_aa	v_call	j_call	clone_size	d_call
TGCAGTGCTAGAGCCGGGGGTATGAACACTGAAGCTTTCTTT	CSARAGGMNTEAFF	TRBV20-1	TRBJ1-1	.	.
TGTGCCAGCAGTTTTTCGGGGGCGCAGACCGACGAGCAGTACTTC	CASSFSGAQTDEQYF	TRBV12-3/TRBV12-4	TRBJ2-7	many	.
TGTGCCAGCATGAACAGCGGGGGGGCTACTGAGCAGTTCTTC	CASMNSGGATEQFF	TRBV6-4	TRBJ2-1	.	TRBD2
TGTGCCAGCAGCGCGACTCGAGATACGCAGTATTTT	CASSATRDTQYF	TRBV7-2	TRBJ2-3	.	.
TGTGCCAGCAGCCAAGATGGGGCGGGTTTCTACACCTTC	CASSQDGAGFYTF	TRBV4-2	TRBJ1-2	many	.
TGTGCCAGCAGCTCTATGGGGCTAGCGGGGGATAATGAGCAGTTCTTC	CASSSMGLAGDNEQFF	TRBV5-4	TRBJ2-1	many	TRBD2
TGTGCCAGCAGCGTAGGATCCGGGACAGGGATTTCCTATGGCTACACCTTC	CASSVGSGTGISYGYTF	TRBV9	TRBJ1-2	many	TRBD1
TGTGCCAGCAGCTCCACGGGGGTCGGAATTTCACCCCTCCACTTT	CASSSTGVGISPLHF	TRBV7-6	TRBJ1-6	.	.
TGTGCCAGCAGTTTGAGTAGCGGGGGGCCCGGGGGGGAGACCCAGTACTTC	CASSLSSGGPGGETQYF	TRBV12-3/TRBV12-4	TRBJ2-5	many	TRBD2
TGTGCCAGCAGCCCTCTACAGGGAGAAGGAAACACCATATATTTT	CASSPLQGEGNTIYF	TRBV7-6	TRBJ1-3	many	.
TGTGCCAGCAGCTTGCCCCGAGGGAGGGTAGGTCGGTACGAGCAGTACTTC	CASSLPRGRVGRYEQYF	TRBV5-4	TRBJ2-7	many	TRBD2
TGCGCCAGCAGCTTGGTCCGCGCCGGGGTAGGTGAAAAACTGTTTTTT	CASSLVRAGVGEKLFF	TRBV5-1	TRBJ1-4	few	.
TGTGCCAGCAGTGAGCCCAGCACCTATAGCACAGATACGCAGTATTTT	CASSEPSTYSTDTQYF	TRBV25-1	TRBJ2-3	medium-sized	.
TGTGCCAGCAGCTTAAACGGGGGAGGGACCACAGATACGCAGTATTTT	CASSLNGGGTTDTQYF	TRBV11-2	TRBJ2-3	many	TRBD2
TGTGCCAGTAGTAGGAGAGGGGCGTTGACCTACGAGCAGTACTTC	CASSRRGALTYEQYF	TRBV19	TRBJ2-7	.	.
TGTGCCACCAGTGAATCCAGGTCGGCGGGCTACACAGATACGCAGTATTTT	CATSESRSAGYTDTQYF	TRBV24-1	TRBJ2-3	.	.
TGCGCCAGCAGCCAAGATCGGACAGGGTGGGCCTACGAGCAGTACTTC	CASSQDRTGWAYEQYF	TRBV4-3	TRBJ2-7	many	TRBD1
TGCGCCAGCAAAGAACAGGCTTGGGGTGGAAACACCATATATTTT	CASKEQAWGGNTIYF	TRBV10-2	TRBJ1-3	.	.
TGCAGTGCAAGGACTAGCGGGGGGGCCGGCAATGAGCAGTTCTTC	CSARTSGGAGNEQFF	TRBV20-1	TRBJ2-1	.	TRBD2
TGTGCCAGCAGTGAAGCGCAGATGAACACTGAAGCTTTCTTT	CASSEAQMNTEAFF	TRBV2	TRBJ1-1	.	.
TGCAGTGCTAGCGTGACAGGGGAAACTGAAGCTTTCTTT	CSASVTGETEAFF	TRBV20-1	TRBJ1-1	.	TRBD1
TGTGCCACCAGCAGAGAGCGGTCAGATACGCAGTATTTT	CATSRERSDTQYF	TRBV15	TRBJ2-3	.	.